Following are 3 T cell receptor beta chains from one sample sequenced in a study of T cells in Graves' hyperthyroidism and ophthalmopathy. Amplified TCR beta CDR3 regions came from RNA transcripts. The TCR CDR3 first-round RT-PCR relied on the HTBI primer set. TCRdb reprocessed the multiplex PCR reads with MiXCR, giving one entry per CDR3 protein. The table lists 660,000 or so distinct CDR3 sequences, about a fifth of them singletons, with 34% in the top ten. The sample comprised blood. The source of these receptors is a man younger than 40 with Graves' ophthalmopathy.

V gene TRBV11-2 combines with J gene TRBJ2-1; 9 nucleotides agree with TRBD1. The V and J ends lost 1 base and 15 bases, in that order; junction bases with no gene match: 7. Germline V gene sequence: CDR1 SGHAT, CDR2 FQNNGV. This CDR3 region has 13 residues. CDR3 nucleotide sequence: TGTGCCAGCAGCTTAGCGGGACAGGGAACGTCGTTCTTC. Amino acids: CASSLAGQGTSFF.

About this clonotype itself: Here the CDR3 omits its conserved ending phenylalanine or tryptophan, so a read error is the likely source. This chain uses TRBV2 with TRBJ2-5; the match to TRBD2 covers 8 bases. The germline V gene has CDR1 SNHLY and CDR2 FYNNEI. The CDR3 consists of 15 residues. V lost 6 bases and J lost 4; bases outside the gene matches: 10. The CDR3 loop is CASRTKGLAGETQYL. DNA of the CDR3: TGTGCCAGCAGAACTAAGGGGCTAGCGGGAGAGACCCAGTACCTC.

The table lists this clonotype with many counts. The chain combines TRBV6-1 with TRBJ2-5; 9 positions match TRBD1. Germline V lookup: CDR1 MNHNS, CDR2 SASEGT. Trimming removed 5 bases from V and 4 bases from J; junction bases left unmatched: 11. This CDR3 is 16 amino acids long. CDR3 bases: TGTGCCAGCAGTCCGGGGGAACAGGGGGCCGGAGAGACCCAGTACTTC. Its translation: CASSPGEQGAGETQYF.